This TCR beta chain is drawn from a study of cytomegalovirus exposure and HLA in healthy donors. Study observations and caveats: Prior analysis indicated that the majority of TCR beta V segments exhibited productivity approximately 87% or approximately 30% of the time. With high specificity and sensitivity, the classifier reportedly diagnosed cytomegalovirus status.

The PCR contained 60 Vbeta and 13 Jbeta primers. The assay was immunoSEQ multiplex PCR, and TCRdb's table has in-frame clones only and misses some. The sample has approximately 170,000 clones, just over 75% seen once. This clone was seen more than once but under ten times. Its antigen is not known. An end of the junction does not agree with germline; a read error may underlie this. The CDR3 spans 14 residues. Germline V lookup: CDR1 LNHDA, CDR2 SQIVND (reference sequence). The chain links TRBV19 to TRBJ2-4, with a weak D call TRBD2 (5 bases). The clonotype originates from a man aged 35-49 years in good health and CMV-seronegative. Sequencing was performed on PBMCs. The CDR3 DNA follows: TGTGCCAGTAGTATCCTCCTAGCCAAAAACAGTCAGTACTTC. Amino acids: CASSILLAKNSQYF.